The subject of this entry is one T cell receptor (beta chain). No antigen is known for it. The data stem from a study of OX40 agonist ivuxolimab in advanced cancers. Study-wide background: Dose-escalation cases comprised hepatocellular carcinoma, melanoma, renal cell or head and neck cancer.

Findings of the study overall: Averaging showed that CD8+ T cells had more expanded clones than CD4+ did.

With V trimmed by 3 bases and J by 4 bases, 1 base remained unmatched. This CDR3 is 14 amino acids long. Germline CDR1 KGHSH, CDR2 LQKENI. Produced via immunoSEQ multiplex PCR; TCRdb's table is partial and in-frame only. The table lists approximately 82,000 clones, 85% to 90% of them singletons, with about 1.9% in the top ten. The source was CD4+ or CD8+ T cells sorted from blood, collected in a trial of the OX40 agonist ivuxolimab. The origin of this receptor is an adult with an advanced solid tumor such as melanoma, head and neck, liver or kidney cancer. The chain carries TRBV18 and TRBJ2-3; 10 nucleotides agree with TRBD1. CDR3 DNA sequence: TGTGCCAGCTCACCGGACAGGGGGTCAGATACGCAGTATTTT. It specifies CASSPDRGSDTQYF.